These T cell receptor beta chains were read from a single sample in a study of T cell changes during pregnancy in multiple sclerosis. Repertoires were generated with immunoSEQ multiplex PCR, while TCRdb's copy carries only in-frame clones and drops some. The top ten clones hold under 0.75% of a sample with about 22,000 clones, under 95% of them seen once. Sequencing used CD4+ T cells from peripheral blood mononuclear cells, obtained in the third trimester of pregnancy. All receptors come from a female donor in good health, enrolled as a control in a pregnancy study. Both conserved end residues are part of each CDR3. D genes are given only for firm matches. Clone size appears in some rows only: once, few, many, or a class for an expanded clone.

.	TRBV7-2	.	TRBJ2-1	15	CASSLASVGGGEQFF	TGTGCCAGCAGCTTAGCGTCAGTGGGAGGAGGTGAGCAGTTCTTC
TRBD2	TRBV28	.	TRBJ2-1	15	CASSVGTSGRNEQFF	TGTGCCAGCAGCGTGGGGACTAGCGGGAGGAATGAGCAGTTCTTC
TRBD1	TRBV11-3	.	TRBJ2-5	14	CASSGDRDQETQYF	TGTGCCAGCAGCGGAGACAGGGACCAAGAGACCCAGTACTTC
.	TRBV28	.	TRBJ1-2	13	CASLNLDGYGYTF	TGTGCCAGCCTGAATTTAGATGGCTATGGCTACACCTTC
TRBD2	TRBV10-3	.	TRBJ2-1	15	CATAYSGVRSNEQFF	TGTGCCACAGCGTATAGCGGGGTAAGGTCGAATGAGCAGTTCTTC
TRBD1	TRBV7-8	.	TRBJ1-3	16	CASSFGQGSSGNTIYF	TGTGCCAGCAGCTTCGGACAGGGGAGCTCTGGAAACACCATATATTTT
TRBD1	TRBV13	.	TRBJ1-2	14	CASRLNRGRIGYTF	TGTGCCAGCAGACTCAACAGGGGGCGCATTGGCTACACCTTC
.	TRBV5-1	.	TRBJ1-4	13	CASSPRGDEKLFF	TGCGCCAGCAGCCCCCGAGGCGATGAAAAACTGTTTTTT
TRBD2	TRBV10-3	.	TRBJ2-5	15	CAISEAGGGQETQYF	TGTGCCATCAGTGAGGCGGGGGGAGGTCAGGAGACCCAGTACTTC
TRBD1	TRBV4-1	.	TRBJ1-5	14	CASGKQGGNQPQHF	TGCGCCAGCGGAAAACAGGGGGGCAATCAGCCCCAGCATTTT
TRBD2	TRBV28	.	TRBJ2-1	15	CASSLTSGSYNEQFF	TGTGCCAGCAGTTTAACTAGCGGCTCCTACAATGAGCAGTTCTTC
TRBD1	TRBV15	.	TRBJ2-7	16	CATSRDGGQGSYEQYF	TGTGCCACCAGCAGAGATGGAGGACAGGGGTCCTACGAGCAGTACTTC
.	TRBV9	.	TRBJ1-6	16	CASSVGQVGNNSPLHF	TGTGCCAGCAGCGTAGGACAGGTGGGGAATAATTCACCCCTCCACTTT
TRBD1	TRBV27	once	TRBJ2-7	17	CASRLLTGTGGTYEQYF	TGTGCCAGCCGACTTCTAACCGGGACAGGGGGTACCTACGAGCAGTACTTC
.	TRBV5-1	.	TRBJ1-4	15	CASSLVGGAGEKLFF	TGCGCCAGCAGCTTGGTGGGGGGGGCAGGCGAAAAACTGTTTTTT
.	TRBV29-1	.	TRBJ1-3	16	CSVKEGAGFSGNTIYF	TGCAGCGTCAAGGAAGGGGCGGGATTCTCTGGAAACACCATATATTTT
TRBD1	TRBV13	.	TRBJ2-7	15	CASSSRTGNSYEQYF	TGTGCCAGCAGCTCCCGGACAGGGAATTCCTACGAGCAGTACTTC
TRBD2	TRBV28	.	TRBJ2-1	16	CASSSGLADFYNEQFF	TGTGCCAGCAGTTCGGGACTAGCGGACTTCTACAATGAGCAGTTCTTC
.	TRBV18	once	TRBJ1-2	14	CASSPGTTNYGYTF	TGTGCCAGCTCACCGGGGACAACCAACTATGGCTACACCTTC
TRBD1	TRBV28	.	TRBJ2-7	15	CASSTGTGGAYEQYF	TGTGCCAGCAGTACAGGGACAGGGGGCGCGTACGAGCAGTACTTC
.	TRBV9	.	TRBJ1-2	14	CASSVAGGTPGYTF	TGTGCCAGCAGCGTAGCTGGAGGAACCCCTGGCTACACCTTC
TRBD2	TRBV6-5	.	TRBJ2-1	15	CASSYVAGGYNEQFF	TGTGCCAGCAGTTACGTAGCGGGAGGTTACAATGAGCAGTTCTTC
TRBD2	TRBV19	.	TRBJ2-3	16	CASSPVSGGRTDTQYF	TGTGCCAGTAGCCCCGTTAGCGGGGGTCGCACAGATACGCAGTATTTT
.	TRBV11-2	.	TRBJ1-6	12	CASRLYNSPLHF	TGTGCCAGCCGACTGTATAATTCACCCCTCCACTTT
.	TRBV7-2	.	TRBJ2-6	16	CASSSTGYSGANVLTF	TGTGCCAGCAGCTCTACGGGATACTCTGGGGCCAACGTCCTGACTTTC
.	TRBV27	.	TRBJ2-7	16	CASSRASGSALGEQYF	TGTGCCAGCAGTAGGGCCAGTGGGAGCGCTCTGGGCGAGCAGTACTTC
.	TRBV9	.	TRBJ1-5	15	CASSVGGDYTQPQHF	TGTGCCAGCAGCGTTGGGGGGGACTACACTCAGCCCCAGCATTTT
TRBD1	TRBV6-4	.	TRBJ1-1	14	CASRTGGGNTEAFF	TGTGCCAGCAGGACAGGGGGGGGGAACACTGAAGCTTTCTTT
.	TRBV7-9	.	TRBJ1-2	13	CASSRQVPGGYTF	TGTGCCAGCAGCAGACAGGTCCCGGGTGGCTACACCTTC
.	TRBV9	.	TRBJ2-1	15	CASSVLGGSYNEQFF	TGTGCCAGCAGCGTCCTGGGGGGCTCCTACAATGAGCAGTTCTTC
.	TRBV30	.	TRBJ1-4	14	CAWSEGQGSEKLFF	TGTGCCTGGAGTGAAGGGCAGGGGAGTGAAAAACTGTTTTTT
TRBD2	TRBV5-3	.	TRBJ2-2	17	CARSPWGGGRRTGELFF	TGTGCCAGAAGCCCTTGGGGGGGAGGGAGGCGGACCGGGGAGCTGTTTTTT
.	TRBV5-6	.	TRBJ2-5	12	CASSLSAGTQYF	TGTGCCAGCAGCTTGTCGGCGGGGACCCAGTACTTC
TRBD2	TRBV5-4	.	TRBJ2-1	13	CASSFGLAYEQFF	TGTGCCAGCAGCTTCGGACTAGCCTATGAGCAGTTCTTC
TRBD1	TRBV6-5	.	TRBJ1-6	15	CASSWGQGPYSPLHF	TGTGCCAGCAGTTGGGGACAGGGCCCCTATTCACCCCTCCACTTT
.	TRBV10-2	.	TRBJ2-5	12	CASSFIQETQYF	TGCGCCAGCAGTTTTATCCAAGAGACCCAGTACTTC
TRBD1	TRBV30	once	TRBJ1-2	16	CAWSGDRGPGGYGYTF	TGTGCCTGGAGTGGGGACAGGGGGCCGGGAGGCTATGGCTACACCTTC
.	TRBV7-8	.	TRBJ2-6	18	CASSDSHYPQSRANVLTF	TGTGCCAGCAGCGACTCACATTACCCACAAAGTCGGGCCAACGTCCTGACTTTC
.	TRBV28	.	TRBJ2-3	15	CASSLSRDFTDTQYF	TGTGCCAGCAGTTTATCCCGGGACTTTACAGATACGCAGTATTTT
.	TRBV11-2	.	TRBJ2-2	12	CASSLAYGELFF	TGTGCCAGCAGCTTAGCTTATGGGGAGCTGTTTTTT
.	TRBV6-1	.	TRBJ2-5	13	CASRHTGTETQYF	TGTGCCAGCAGACACACAGGGACGGAGACCCAGTACTTC
.	TRBV19	.	TRBJ2-3	17	CASSLRGTSSFTDTQYF	TGTGCCAGTAGCCTACGGGGTACTTCAAGCTTCACAGATACGCAGTATTTT
.	TRBV30	.	TRBJ2-1	13	CAWSGDSSLEQFF	TGTGCCTGGAGTGGAGATAGTAGTCTTGAGCAGTTCTTC
.	TRBV11-1	once	TRBJ2-1	14	CASSLAVLPQEQFF	TGTGCCAGCAGCTTAGCGGTACTACCCCAGGAGCAGTTCTTC
TRBD1	TRBV4-2	.	TRBJ1-4	17	CASSQDRVGQGNEKLFF	TGTGCCAGCAGCCAAGATAGGGTGGGACAGGGAAATGAAAAACTGTTTTTT
TRBD1	TRBV28	once	TRBJ1-5	14	CASSYRGRRGPQHF	TGTGCCAGCAGTTACAGGGGGCGCCGGGGGCCCCAGCATTTT
TRBD1	TRBV28	.	TRBJ1-2	13	CASRPQGAGGYTF	TGTGCCAGCAGGCCACAGGGGGCGGGGGGCTACACCTTC
TRBD1	TRBV6-5	.	TRBJ1-1	13	CASSQGQLGEAFF	TGTGCCAGCAGCCAGGGACAGCTCGGTGAAGCTTTCTTT
TRBD1	TRBV7-2	.	TRBJ1-2	15	CASSLDRGRAYGYTF	TGTGCCAGCAGCTTAGATAGGGGGCGTGCGTATGGCTACACCTTC
.	TRBV9	once	TRBJ1-2	14	CASSVVPLTDGYTF	TGTGCCAGCAGCGTAGTTCCATTGACAGATGGCTACACCTTC
.	TRBV4-1	.	TRBJ1-2	17	CASSQIRSGGPRYGYTF	TGCGCCAGCAGCCAAATAAGATCGGGGGGCCCCCGCTATGGCTACACCTTC
.	TRBV9	.	TRBJ1-4	13	CASSDSYNEKLFF	TGTGCCAGCAGTGACAGTTATAATGAAAAACTGTTTTTT
.	TRBV6-1	.	TRBJ1-6	14	CASSDYSYNSPLHF	TGTGCCAGCAGTGATTACTCTTATAATTCACCCCTCCACTTT
TRBD1	TRBV4-1	.	TRBJ1-4	15	CASSTGQGLNEKLFF	TGCGCCAGCAGCACTGGACAGGGACTAAATGAAAAACTGTTTTTT